These T cell receptor beta chains were read from a single sample in a study of cytomegalovirus exposure and HLA in healthy donors. This table comes from immunoSEQ multiplex PCR, and its TCRdb copy is limited to in-frame clones, with some not included. This table has roughly 36,000 clones, 75% to 85% appearing once. Sample: PBMCs. The source is a male donor in good health and CMV-seronegative. Both conserved end residues are part of each CDR3. Each record gives: clone size, J gene, D gene, V gene, CDR3 protein, CDR3 DNA. The D gene is left open where the match is weak. Some rows have no size entry. The others give once, few or many, or a class for an expanded clone.

NA | TRBJ1-2 | TRBD1 | TRBV25-1 | CASSDISGTGSRGYTF | TGTGCCAGCAGTGACATCTCCGGGACAGGGTCGAGGGGCTACACCTTC
NA | TRBJ1-2 | NA | TRBV7-2 | CASSWGPSHYTF | TGTGCCAGCAGCTGGGGGCCAAGTCACTACACCTTC
NA | TRBJ1-4 | NA | TRBV13 | CASSLRATNEKLFF | TGTGCCAGCAGCCTTCGGGCAACTAATGAAAAACTGTTTTTT
once | TRBJ1-2 | NA | TRBV6-6 | CASSYLEGYGYTF | TGTGCCAGCAGTTACCTGGAGGGCTATGGCTACACCTTC
NA | TRBJ1-1 | TRBD1 | TRBV7-3 | CASSLRATQGLNTEAFF | TGTGCCAGCAGCCTCCGGGCTACACAGGGGCTGAACACTGAAGCTTTCTTT
NA | TRBJ2-2 | NA | TRBV5-6 | CASSLQLGPGELFF | TGTGCCAGCAGCTTACAACTAGGACCCGGGGAGCTGTTTTTT
NA | TRBJ2-1 | TRBD1 | TRBV27 | CASSLQGQTMQFF | TGTGCCAGCAGTTTACAGGGACAGACAATGCAGTTCTTC
NA | TRBJ1-4 | NA | TRBV6-1 | CASSGRWGVPNEKLFF | TGTGCCAGCAGTGGTCGGTGGGGAGTCCCTAATGAAAAACTGTTTTTT
NA | TRBJ1-1 | NA | TRBV5-6 | CASSSEAGDEAFF | TGTGCCAGCAGCTCGGAAGCGGGGGATGAAGCTTTCTTT
NA | TRBJ2-2 | TRBD1 | TRBV25-1 | CASSFTGGSTGELFF | TGTGCCAGCAGTTTTACAGGGGGTTCCACCGGGGAGCTGTTTTTT
few | TRBJ2-1 | NA | TRBV27 | CASKTYSYNEQFF | TGTGCCAGCAAAACTTACTCCTACAATGAGCAGTTCTTC
NA | TRBJ1-2 | NA | TRBV29-1 | CSAGGESYGYTF | TGCAGCGCCGGGGGGGAGTCCTATGGCTACACCTTC
NA | TRBJ1-1 | NA | TRBV30 | CAWVGGHTEAFF | TGTGCCTGGGTGGGGGGGCACACTGAAGCTTTCTTT
NA | TRBJ1-1 | NA | TRBV7-2 | CASSFVGGRVEAFF | TGTGCCAGCAGCTTTGTCGGAGGAAGGGTTGAAGCTTTCTTT
NA | TRBJ1-4 | NA | TRBV6-1 | CASSEGGGYEKLFF | TGTGCCAGCAGTGAAGGAGGGGGATATGAAAAACTGTTTTTT
NA | TRBJ1-3 | NA | TRBV6-5 | CASSYRAGNTIYF | TGTGCCAGCAGTTACAGAGCTGGAAACACCATATATTTT
NA | TRBJ1-1 | NA | TRBV4-2 | CASSQEGGHTEAFF | TGTGCCAGCAGCCAAGAAGGAGGACACACTGAAGCTTTCTTT
NA | TRBJ1-4 | TRBD1 | TRBV6-5 | CASRGTAGFEKLFF | TGTGCCAGCAGAGGGACAGCCGGATTTGAAAAACTGTTTTTT
NA | TRBJ1-1 | TRBD1 | TRBV7-9 | CASSSRDRLKQNTEAFF | TGTGCCAGCAGCTCCCGGGACAGGCTTAAACAGAACACTGAAGCTTTCTTT
NA | TRBJ2-7 | TRBD1 | TRBV23-1 | CASSQQMGQDFYEQYF | TGCGCCAGCAGTCAACAGATGGGACAGGACTTCTACGAGCAGTACTTC
NA | TRBJ1-1 | NA | TRBV5-4 | CASSPTLQLMNTEAFF | TGTGCCAGCAGCCCTACCCTACAGCTTATGAACACTGAAGCTTTCTTT
NA | TRBJ1-4 | NA | TRBV4-1 | CASSQDGGPGKLFF | TGCGCCAGCAGCCAAGACGGTGGGCCCGGAAAACTGTTTTTT
NA | TRBJ1-3 | NA | TRBV5-1 | CASSLATGGNTIYF | TGCGCCAGCAGCTTGGCGACAGGTGGAAACACCATATATTTT
NA | TRBJ2-1 | TRBD2 | TRBV7-3 | CASSLGAGGANEQFF | TGTGCCAGCAGCTTGGGGGCCGGGGGGGCAAATGAGCAGTTCTTC
NA | TRBJ1-5 | NA | TRBV5-1 | CASSLRVRVPQPQHF | TGCGCCAGCAGCTTGAGGGTCAGGGTACCTCAGCCCCAGCATTTT
NA | TRBJ2-5 | TRBD2 | TRBV6-6 | CASSSELAGGTETQYF | TGTGCCAGCAGCTCAGAACTAGCGGGGGGGACAGAGACCCAGTACTTC
NA | TRBJ2-1 | TRBD1 | TRBV5-1 | CASSPQGVYLYNEQFF | TGCGCCAGCAGTCCTCAGGGGGTCTACCTCTACAATGAGCAGTTCTTC
NA | TRBJ2-1 | NA | TRBV4-3 | CASSQDLIAYGEQFF | TGCGCCAGCAGCCAAGATCTTATAGCCTACGGTGAGCAGTTCTTC
NA | TRBJ1-1 | NA | TRBV5-6 | CASSLGAGYTEAFF | TGTGCCAGCAGCTTAGGTGCGGGATACACTGAAGCTTTCTTT
once | TRBJ2-5 | NA | TRBV6-1 | CASSGQGPRETQYF | TGTGCCAGCAGTGGTCAGGGCCCGAGGGAGACCCAGTACTTC
NA | TRBJ1-4 | TRBD1 | TRBV5-1 | CASSSGQGNEKLFF | TGCGCCAGCAGCTCCGGACAGGGGAATGAAAAACTGTTTTTT
NA | TRBJ2-1 | NA | TRBV5-1 | CASSPVGPGRDEQFF | TGCGCCAGCAGCCCGGTAGGACCAGGCAGGGATGAGCAGTTCTTC
NA | TRBJ2-7 | NA | TRBV5-1 | CASSLNIGGQGEQYF | TGCGCCAGCAGCTTGAATATCGGAGGGCAGGGCGAGCAGTACTTC
NA | TRBJ2-3 | NA | TRBV11-2 | CASSFPSVKGKSTDTQYF | TGTGCCAGCAGCTTCCCAAGCGTCAAGGGGAAAAGCACAGATACGCAGTATTTT
NA | TRBJ2-6 | NA | TRBV11-1 | CASSPQFSGANVLTF | TGTGCCAGCAGCCCCCAGTTTTCTGGGGCCAACGTCCTGACTTTC
once | TRBJ2-3 | NA | TRBV4-1 | CASSQPRGLAEDTQYF | TGCGCCAGCAGCCAACCCCGCGGGCTAGCAGAAGATACGCAGTATTTT
NA | TRBJ1-2 | NA | TRBV2 | CATRSGIDYGYTF | TGTGCCACCAGGTCGGGGATCGACTATGGCTACACCTTC
once | TRBJ1-1 | NA | TRBV6-1 | CASSEGEGWAFF | TGTGCCAGCAGTGAAGGGGAGGGGTGGGCTTTCTTT
NA | TRBJ1-4 | NA | TRBV28 | CASSFLTNEKLFF | TGTGCCAGCAGTTTCTTGACTAATGAAAAACTGTTTTTT
NA | TRBJ2-3 | TRBD2 | TRBV5-1 | CASSGDWREGPDTQYF | TGCGCCAGCAGCGGGGACTGGCGGGAGGGCCCAGATACGCAGTATTTT
once | TRBJ2-3 | NA | TRBV6-1 | CASSHEPRDTQYF | TGTGCCAGCAGCCACGAGCCCCGCGATACGCAGTATTTT
NA | TRBJ1-6 | NA | TRBV6-6 | CASRRRQDSINSPLHF | TGTGCCAGCAGGCGAAGACAGGATAGCATTAATTCACCCCTCCACTTT
NA | TRBJ2-5 | TRBD1 | TRBV7-9 | CASSSQGVQETQYF | TGTGCCAGCAGCTCGCAGGGGGTTCAAGAGACCCAGTACTTC
NA | TRBJ2-7 | TRBD1 | TRBV28 | CASRWDRGSYEQYF | TGTGCCAGCAGATGGGACAGGGGTTCCTACGAGCAGTACTTC
NA | TRBJ2-5 | NA | TRBV5-1 | CASRAAGNGNQETQYF | TGCGCCAGCAGGGCTGCGGGGAACGGAAACCAAGAGACCCAGTACTTC
NA | TRBJ1-4 | NA | TRBV4-1 | CASSPRGSANEKLFF | TGCGCCAGCAGCCCGCGGGGGTCGGCTAATGAAAAACTGTTTTTT
medium-sized | TRBJ1-5 | NA | TRBV2 | CASSTQGGQPQHF | TGTGCCAGCAGTACTCAGGGCGGTCAGCCCCAGCATTTT
NA | TRBJ1-4 | NA | TRBV27 | CASSTRRGEKLFF | TGTGCCAGCAGTACCCGGAGGGGTGAAAAACTGTTTTTT
once | TRBJ2-3 | NA | TRBV5-1 | CASSVFADTQYF | TGCGCCAGCAGCGTCTTCGCGGATACGCAGTATTTT
NA | TRBJ1-3 | NA | TRBV6-6 | CASSYARPEGNTIYF | TGTGCCAGCAGTTACGCCAGGCCAGAGGGAAACACCATATATTTT
NA | TRBJ2-3 | NA | TRBV5-1 | CASSGDTQYF | TGCGCCAGCTCCGGTGATACGCAGTATTTT
NA | TRBJ1-1 | NA | TRBV11-2 | CASSLVTVYTEAFF | TGTGCCAGCAGCTTAGTTACAGTCTACACTGAAGCTTTCTTT
NA | TRBJ1-1 | NA | TRBV5-1 | CASSPGGLNTEAFF | TGCGCCAGCAGCCCTGGAGGGCTCAACACTGAAGCTTTCTTT
once | TRBJ1-1 | NA | TRBV29-1 | CSVGGGDTEAFF | TGCAGCGTGGGAGGGGGTGACACTGAAGCTTTCTTT
NA | TRBJ2-5 | NA | TRBV7-9 | CASSFWRDETQYF | TGTGCCAGCAGCTTTTGGAGGGACGAGACCCAGTACTTC